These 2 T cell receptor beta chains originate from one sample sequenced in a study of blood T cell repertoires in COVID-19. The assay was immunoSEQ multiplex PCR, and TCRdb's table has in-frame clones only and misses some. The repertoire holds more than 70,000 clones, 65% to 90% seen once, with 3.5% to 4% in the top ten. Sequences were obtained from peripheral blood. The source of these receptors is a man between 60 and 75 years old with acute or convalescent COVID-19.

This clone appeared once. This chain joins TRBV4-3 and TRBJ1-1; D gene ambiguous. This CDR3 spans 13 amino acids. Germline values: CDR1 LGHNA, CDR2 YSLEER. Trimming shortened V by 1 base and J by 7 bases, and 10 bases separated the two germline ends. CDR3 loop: CASSQGTAREAFF. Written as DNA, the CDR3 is TGCGCCAGCAGCCAAGGTACAGCCCGTGAAGCTTTCTTT.

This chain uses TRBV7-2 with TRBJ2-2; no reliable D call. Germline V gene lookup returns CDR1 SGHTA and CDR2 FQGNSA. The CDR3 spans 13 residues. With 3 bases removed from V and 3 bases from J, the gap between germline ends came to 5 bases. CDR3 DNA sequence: TGTGCCAGCAGCTTCGACTACACCGGGGAGCTGTTTTTT. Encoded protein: CASSFDYTGELFF.